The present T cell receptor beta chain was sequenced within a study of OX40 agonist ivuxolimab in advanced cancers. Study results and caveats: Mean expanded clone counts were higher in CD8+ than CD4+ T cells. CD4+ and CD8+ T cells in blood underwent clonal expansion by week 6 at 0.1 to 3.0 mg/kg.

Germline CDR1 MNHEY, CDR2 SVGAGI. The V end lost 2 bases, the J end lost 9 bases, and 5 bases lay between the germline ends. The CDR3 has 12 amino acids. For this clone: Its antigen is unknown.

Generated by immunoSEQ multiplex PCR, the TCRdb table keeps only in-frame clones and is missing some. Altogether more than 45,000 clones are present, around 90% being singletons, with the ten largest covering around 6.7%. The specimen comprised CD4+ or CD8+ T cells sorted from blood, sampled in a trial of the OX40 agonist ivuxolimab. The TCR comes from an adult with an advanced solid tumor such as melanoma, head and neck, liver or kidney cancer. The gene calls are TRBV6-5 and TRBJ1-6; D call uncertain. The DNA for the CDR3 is TGTGCCAGCAGTTACCAAGGTTCACCCCTCCACTTT. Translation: CASSYQGSPLHF.